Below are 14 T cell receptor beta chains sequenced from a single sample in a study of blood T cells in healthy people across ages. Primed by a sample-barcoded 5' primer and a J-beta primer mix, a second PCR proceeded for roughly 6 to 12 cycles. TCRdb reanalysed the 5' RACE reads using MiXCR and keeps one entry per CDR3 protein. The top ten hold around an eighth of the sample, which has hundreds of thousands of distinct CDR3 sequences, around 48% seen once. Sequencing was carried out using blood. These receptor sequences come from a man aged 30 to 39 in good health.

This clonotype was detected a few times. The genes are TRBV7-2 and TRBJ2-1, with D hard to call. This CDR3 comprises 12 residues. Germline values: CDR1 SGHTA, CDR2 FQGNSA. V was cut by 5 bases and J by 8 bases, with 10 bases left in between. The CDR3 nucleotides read TGTGCCAGCAGCCCCCTTCGGGATGAGCAGTTCTTC. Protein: CASSPLRDEQFF.

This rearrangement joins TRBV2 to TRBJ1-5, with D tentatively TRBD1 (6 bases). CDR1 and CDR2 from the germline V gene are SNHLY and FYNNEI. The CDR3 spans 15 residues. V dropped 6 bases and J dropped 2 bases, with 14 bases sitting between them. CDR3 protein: CASRGDTNRNQPQHF. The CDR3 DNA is TGTGCCAGCAGAGGGGACACTAACCGCAATCAGCCCCAGCATTTT.

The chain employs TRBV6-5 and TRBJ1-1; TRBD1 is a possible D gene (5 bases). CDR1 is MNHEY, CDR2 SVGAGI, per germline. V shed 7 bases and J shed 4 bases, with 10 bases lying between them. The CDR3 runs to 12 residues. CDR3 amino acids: CASKDSFTEAFF. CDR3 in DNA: TGTGCCAGCAAAGACAGTTTCACTGAAGCTTTCTTT.

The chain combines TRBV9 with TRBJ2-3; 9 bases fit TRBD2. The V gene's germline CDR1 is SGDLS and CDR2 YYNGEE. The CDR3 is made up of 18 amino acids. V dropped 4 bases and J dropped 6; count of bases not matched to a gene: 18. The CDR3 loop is CASSLSLGGLATPDTQYF. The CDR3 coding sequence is TGTGCCAGCAGCTTAAGCCTAGGGGGACTAGCAACTCCGGATACGCAGTATTTT.

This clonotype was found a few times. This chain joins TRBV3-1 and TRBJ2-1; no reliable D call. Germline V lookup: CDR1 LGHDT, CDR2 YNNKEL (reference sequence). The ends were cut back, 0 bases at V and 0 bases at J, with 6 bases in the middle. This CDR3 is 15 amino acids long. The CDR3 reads CASSQDLGSYNEQFF. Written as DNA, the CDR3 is TGTGCCAGCAGCCAAGATCTGGGCTCCTACAATGAGCAGTTCTTC.

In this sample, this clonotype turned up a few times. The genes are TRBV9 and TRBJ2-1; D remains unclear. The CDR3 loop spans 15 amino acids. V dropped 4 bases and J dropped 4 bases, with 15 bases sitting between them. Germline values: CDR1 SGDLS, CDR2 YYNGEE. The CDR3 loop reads CASSSDLVAYNEQFF. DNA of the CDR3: TGTGCCAGCAGCTCCGATTTAGTTGCTTACAATGAGCAGTTCTTC.

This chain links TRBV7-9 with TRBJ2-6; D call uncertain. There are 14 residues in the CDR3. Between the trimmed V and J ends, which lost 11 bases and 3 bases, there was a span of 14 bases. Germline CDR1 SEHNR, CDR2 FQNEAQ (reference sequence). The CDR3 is CAVGVVGGANVLTF. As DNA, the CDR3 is TGTGCCGTGGGCGTGGTCGGTGGGGCCAACGTCCTGACTTTC.

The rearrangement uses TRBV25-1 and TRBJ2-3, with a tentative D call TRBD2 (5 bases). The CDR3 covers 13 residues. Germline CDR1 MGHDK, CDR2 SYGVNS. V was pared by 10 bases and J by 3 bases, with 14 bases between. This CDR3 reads CATSGPRTDTQYF. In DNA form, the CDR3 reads TGTGCCACCAGCGGACCGAGGACAGATACGCAGTATTTT.

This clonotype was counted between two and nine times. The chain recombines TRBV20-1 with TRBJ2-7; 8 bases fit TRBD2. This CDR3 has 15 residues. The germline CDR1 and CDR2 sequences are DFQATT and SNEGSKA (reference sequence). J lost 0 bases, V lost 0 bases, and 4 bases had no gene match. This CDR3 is CSARDASGSSYEQYF. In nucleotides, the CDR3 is TGCAGTGCTAGAGATGCCAGCGGGAGCTCCTACGAGCAGTACTTC.

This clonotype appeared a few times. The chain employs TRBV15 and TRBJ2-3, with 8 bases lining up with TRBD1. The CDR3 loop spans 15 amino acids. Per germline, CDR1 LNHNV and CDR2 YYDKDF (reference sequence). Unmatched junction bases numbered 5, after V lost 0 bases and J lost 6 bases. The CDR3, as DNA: TGTGCCACCAGCAGAGATAGCAGGGGGCTCGATACGCAGTATTTT. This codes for CATSRDSRGLDTQYF.

For the CDR3, the DNA is TGTGCCAGCAGCCAAGTCGCACTAGCGATGGAAGATACGCAGTATTTT. Its translation: CASSQVALAMEDTQYF. This chain joins TRBV3-1 and TRBJ2-3; TRBD2 matches 7 bases. This CDR3 is built from 16 residues. V gave up 1 base and J gave up 5 bases; unmatched junction bases: 9. Germline CDR1 LGHDT, CDR2 YNNKEL (reference sequence).

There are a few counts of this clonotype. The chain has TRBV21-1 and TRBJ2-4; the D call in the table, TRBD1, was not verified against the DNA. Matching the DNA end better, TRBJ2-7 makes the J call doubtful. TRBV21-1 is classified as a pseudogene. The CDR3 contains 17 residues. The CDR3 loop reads CASSKLPRDRARNEQYF. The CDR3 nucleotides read TGTGCCAGCAGCAAATTGCCCCGGGACAGGGCGCGCAACGAGCAGTACTTC.

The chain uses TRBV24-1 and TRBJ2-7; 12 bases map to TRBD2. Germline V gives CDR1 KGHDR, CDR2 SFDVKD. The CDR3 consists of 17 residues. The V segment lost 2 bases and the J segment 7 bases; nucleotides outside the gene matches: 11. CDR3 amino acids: CATSDSPTSGSYNEQYF. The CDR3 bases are TGTGCCACCAGTGATTCGCCGACTAGCGGGAGTTACAATGAGCAGTACTTC.

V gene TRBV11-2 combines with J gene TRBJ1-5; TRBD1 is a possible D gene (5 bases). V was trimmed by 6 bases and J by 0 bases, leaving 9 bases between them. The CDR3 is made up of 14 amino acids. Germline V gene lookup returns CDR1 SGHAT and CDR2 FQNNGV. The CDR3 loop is CASSYQGSNQPQHF. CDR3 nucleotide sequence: TGTGCCAGCAGTTACCAGGGTAGCAATCAGCCCCAGCATTTT.